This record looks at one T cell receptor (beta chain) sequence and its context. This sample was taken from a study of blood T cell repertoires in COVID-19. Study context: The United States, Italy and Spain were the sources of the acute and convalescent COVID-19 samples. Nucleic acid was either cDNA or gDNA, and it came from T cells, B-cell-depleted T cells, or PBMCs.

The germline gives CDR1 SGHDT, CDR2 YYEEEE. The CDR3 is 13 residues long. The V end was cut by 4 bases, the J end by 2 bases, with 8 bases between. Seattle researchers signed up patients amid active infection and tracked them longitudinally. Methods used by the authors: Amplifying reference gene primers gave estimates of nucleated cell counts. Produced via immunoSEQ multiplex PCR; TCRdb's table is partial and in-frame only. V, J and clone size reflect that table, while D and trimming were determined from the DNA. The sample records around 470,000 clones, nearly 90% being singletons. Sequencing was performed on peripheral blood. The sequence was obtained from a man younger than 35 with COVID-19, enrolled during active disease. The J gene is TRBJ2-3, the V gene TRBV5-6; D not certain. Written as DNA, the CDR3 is TGTGCCAGCAGCCCGACTGACACAGATACGCAGTATTTT. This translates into CASSPTDTDTQYF.